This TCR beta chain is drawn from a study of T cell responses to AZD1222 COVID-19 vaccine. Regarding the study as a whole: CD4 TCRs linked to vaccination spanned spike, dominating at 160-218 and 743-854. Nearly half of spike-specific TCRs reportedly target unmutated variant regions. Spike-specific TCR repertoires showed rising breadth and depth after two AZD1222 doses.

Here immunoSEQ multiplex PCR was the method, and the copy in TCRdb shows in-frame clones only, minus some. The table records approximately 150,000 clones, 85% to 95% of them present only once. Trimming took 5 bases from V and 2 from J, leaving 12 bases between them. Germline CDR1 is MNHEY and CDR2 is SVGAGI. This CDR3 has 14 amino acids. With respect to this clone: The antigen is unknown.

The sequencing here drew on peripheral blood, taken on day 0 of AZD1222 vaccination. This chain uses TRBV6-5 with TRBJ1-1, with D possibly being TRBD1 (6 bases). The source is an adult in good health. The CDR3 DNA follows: TGTGCCAGCAGTAGAGGACAGCTCAACACTGAAGCTTTCTTT. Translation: CASSRGQLNTEAFF.